This paragraph covers one T cell receptor beta chain sequence. What it binds is not known. The treatment is: oral pan-JAK inhibitor, 5-10 mg twice daily. This sample was included in a study of CD8+ T cells in alopecia areata. Study-level background: For 6 to 18 months, tofacitinib was taken, and 6 months off drug followed.

Extracted from the samples, RNA was reverse transcribed into cDNA to serve as the sequencing template. Generated by immunoSEQ multiplex PCR, the TCRdb table keeps only in-frame clones and is missing some. The sample yields a few hundred thousand clones, 45% to 70% seen once. The V end was cut by 0 bases, the J end by 2 bases, with 12 bases between. CDR1 is SGHRS, CDR2 YFSETQ, per germline. This CDR3 region has 15 residues. General study results and limits: Many expanded lesional clones stayed in scalp and blood while on tofacitinib. Clonality was higher in lesional than normal scalp, especially in alopecia totalis/universalis.

This TCR was sampled from a human donor with alopecia areata. This material consisted of CD4+ T cells sorted from blood, taken between weeks 51 and 52, from a patient treated with tofacitinib. The gene calls are TRBV5-1 and TRBJ2-7, with D hard to call. CDR3 DNA: TGCGCCAGCAGCTTGGGTCGACATGGGGCCTACGAGCAGTACTTC. Translation: CASSLGRHGAYEQYF.